This entry describes one TCR beta chain. Its antigen remains unidentified. Trimming left V 8 bases short and J 0 bases short, with 7 bases between. The CDR3 runs 12 residues. Germline V CDR1 and CDR2: SNHLY, FYNNEI. The PCR ran on 60 Vbeta and 13 Jbeta primers. Produced via immunoSEQ multiplex PCR; TCRdb's table is partial and in-frame only. The data show about 170,000 clones, approximately 84% seen once. The data originate from a study of cytomegalovirus exposure and HLA in healthy donors. Regarding the study as a whole: TRBV6-2, TRBV6-3 and some other V segments were unresolvable in 87-base-pair reads.

This clonotype was sampled from a woman aged 45-65 years in good health and CMV-seropositive. This chain uses TRBV2 with TRBJ1-2; D gene unclear. Source material: PBMCs. In nucleotides, the CDR3 is TGTGCCAGCGATCAGGCTAACTATGGCTACACCTTC. As protein: CASDQANYGYTF.